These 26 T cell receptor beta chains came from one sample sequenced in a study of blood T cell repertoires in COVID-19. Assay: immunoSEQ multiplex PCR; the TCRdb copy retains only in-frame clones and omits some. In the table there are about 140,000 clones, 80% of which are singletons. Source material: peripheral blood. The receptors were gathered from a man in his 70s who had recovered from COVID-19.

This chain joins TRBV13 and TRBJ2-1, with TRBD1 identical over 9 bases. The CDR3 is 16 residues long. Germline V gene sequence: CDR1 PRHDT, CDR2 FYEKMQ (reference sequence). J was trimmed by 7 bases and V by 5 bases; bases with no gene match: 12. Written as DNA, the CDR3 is TGTGCCAGCAGCATTTCTCTTGACAGGGGGAGGAATGAGCAGTTCTTC. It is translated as CASSISLDRGRNEQFF.

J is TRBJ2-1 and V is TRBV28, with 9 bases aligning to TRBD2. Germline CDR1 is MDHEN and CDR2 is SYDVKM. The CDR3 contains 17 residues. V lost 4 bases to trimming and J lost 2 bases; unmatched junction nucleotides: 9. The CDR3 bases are TGTGCCAGCAGTTCCTCGGGCGGGAGGGTTCCCTACAATGAGCAGTTCTTC. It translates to CASSSSGGRVPYNEQFF.

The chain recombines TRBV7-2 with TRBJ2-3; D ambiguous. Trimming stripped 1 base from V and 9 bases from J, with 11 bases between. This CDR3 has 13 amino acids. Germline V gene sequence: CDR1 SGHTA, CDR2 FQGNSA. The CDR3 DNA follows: TGTGCCAGCAGCTTAGAGGCTTTCGGGACGCAGTATTTT. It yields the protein CASSLEAFGTQYF.

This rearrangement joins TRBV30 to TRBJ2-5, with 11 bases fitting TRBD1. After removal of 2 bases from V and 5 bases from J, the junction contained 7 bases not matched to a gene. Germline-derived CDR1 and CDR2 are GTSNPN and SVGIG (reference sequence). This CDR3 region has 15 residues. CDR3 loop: CAWSLGQGASETQYF. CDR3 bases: TGTGCCTGGAGTCTCGGACAGGGGGCTTCGGAGACCCAGTACTTC.

The CDR3 reads CASSSGGFPGELFF. In DNA form, the CDR3 reads TGTGCCAGCAGCTCCGGGGGTTTTCCCGGGGAGCTGTTTTTT. The J gene is TRBJ2-2, the V gene TRBV11-2; D perhaps matches TRBD2 (6 bases). Germline assignment: CDR1 SGHAT and CDR2 FQNNGV. The V and J ends lost 4 bases and 6 bases respectively, with 12 bases between them. There are 14 residues in the CDR3.

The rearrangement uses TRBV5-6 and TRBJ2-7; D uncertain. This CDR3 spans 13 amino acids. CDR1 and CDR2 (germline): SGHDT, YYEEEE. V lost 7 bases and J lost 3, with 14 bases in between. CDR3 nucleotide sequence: TGTGCCAGCGCCGCTCAACAGAACTACGAGCAGTACTTC. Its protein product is CASAAQQNYEQYF.

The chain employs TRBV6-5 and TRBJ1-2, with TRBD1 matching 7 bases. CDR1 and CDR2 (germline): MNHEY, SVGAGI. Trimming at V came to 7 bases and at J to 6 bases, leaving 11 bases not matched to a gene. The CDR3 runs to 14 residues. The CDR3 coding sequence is TGTGCCAGCACCAGACAGGGTGGAGTGGATGGCTACACCTTC. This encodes CASTRQGGVDGYTF.

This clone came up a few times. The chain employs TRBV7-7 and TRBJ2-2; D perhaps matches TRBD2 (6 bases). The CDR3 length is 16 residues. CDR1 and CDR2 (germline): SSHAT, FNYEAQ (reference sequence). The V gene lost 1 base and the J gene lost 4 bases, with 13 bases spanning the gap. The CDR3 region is CASSLGPEGGTGELFF. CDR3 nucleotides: TGTGCCAGCAGCTTAGGTCCGGAGGGTGGCACCGGGGAGCTGTTTTTT. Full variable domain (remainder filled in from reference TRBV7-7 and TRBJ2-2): GAGVSQSPRYKVTKRGQDVTLRCDPISSHATLYWYQQALGQGPEFLTYFNYEAQPDKSGLPSDRFSAERPEGSISTLTIQRTEQRDSAMYRCASSLGPEGGTGELFFGEGSRLTVL.

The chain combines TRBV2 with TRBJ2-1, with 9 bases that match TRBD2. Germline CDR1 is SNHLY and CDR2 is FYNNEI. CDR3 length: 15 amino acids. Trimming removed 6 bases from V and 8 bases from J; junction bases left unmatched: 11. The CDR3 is CASRPIAGAVDEQFF. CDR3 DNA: TGTGCCAGCAGACCTATAGCGGGAGCGGTCGATGAGCAGTTCTTC.

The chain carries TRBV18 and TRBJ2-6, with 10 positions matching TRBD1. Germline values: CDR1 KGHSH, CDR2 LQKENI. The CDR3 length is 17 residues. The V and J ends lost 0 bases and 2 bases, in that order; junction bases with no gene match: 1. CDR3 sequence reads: CASSPPGQGTGANVLTF. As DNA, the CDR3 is TGTGCCAGCTCACCACCGGGACAGGGGACTGGGGCCAACGTCCTGACTTTC.

Here the CDR3 DNA reads TGTGCCAGCAGCCAACAGGGGGTTAATGAAAAACTGTTTTTT. Translated: CASSQQGVNEKLFF. The chain employs TRBV7-9 and TRBJ1-4; 8 nucleotides agree with TRBD1. Looked up from germline, CDR1 is SEHNR and CDR2 is FQNEAQ (reference sequence). CDR3 length equals 14 residues. Unmatched junction bases numbered 3, after V lost 5 bases and J lost 4 bases. Based on the CDR3 plus reference TRBV7-9 and TRBJ1-4, the full variable domain is DTGVSQNPRHKITKRGQNVTFRCDPISEHNRLYWYRQTLGQGPEFLTYFQNEAQLEKSRLLSDRFSAERPKGSFSTLEIQRTEQGDSAMYLCASSQQGVNEKLFFGSGTQLSVL.

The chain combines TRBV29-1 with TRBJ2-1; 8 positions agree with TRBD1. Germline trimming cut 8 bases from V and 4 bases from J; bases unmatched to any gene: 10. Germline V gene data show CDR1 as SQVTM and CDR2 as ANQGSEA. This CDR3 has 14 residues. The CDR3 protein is CSTLRQGAYNEQFF. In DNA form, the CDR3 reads TGCAGCACTTTGAGGCAGGGGGCGTACAATGAGCAGTTCTTC.

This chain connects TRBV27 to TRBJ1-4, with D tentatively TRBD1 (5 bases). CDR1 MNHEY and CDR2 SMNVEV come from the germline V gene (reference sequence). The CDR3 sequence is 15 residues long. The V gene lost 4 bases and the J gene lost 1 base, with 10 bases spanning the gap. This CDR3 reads CASSSWGGTNEKLFF. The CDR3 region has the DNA TGTGCCAGCAGTTCATGGGGGGGAACTAATGAAAAACTGTTTTTT.

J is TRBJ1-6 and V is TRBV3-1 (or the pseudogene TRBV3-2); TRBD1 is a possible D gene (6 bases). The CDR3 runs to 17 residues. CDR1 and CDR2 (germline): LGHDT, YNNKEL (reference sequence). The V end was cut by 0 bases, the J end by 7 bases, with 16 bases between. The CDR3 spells CASSQDPYWGRNSPLHF. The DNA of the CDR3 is TGTGCCAGCAGCCAAGATCCTTATTGGGGGCGAAATTCACCCCTCCACTTT.

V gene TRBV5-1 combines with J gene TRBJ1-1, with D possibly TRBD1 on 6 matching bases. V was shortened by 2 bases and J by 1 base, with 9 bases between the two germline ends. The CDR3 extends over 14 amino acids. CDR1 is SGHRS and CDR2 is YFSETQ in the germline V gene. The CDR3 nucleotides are TGCGCCAGCAGCTTAGGACAGCAGAACACTGAAGCTTTCTTT. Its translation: CASSLGQQNTEAFF.

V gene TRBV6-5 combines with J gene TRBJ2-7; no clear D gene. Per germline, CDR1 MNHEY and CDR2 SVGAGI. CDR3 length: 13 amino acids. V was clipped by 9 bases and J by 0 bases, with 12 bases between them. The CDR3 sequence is CASRPESSYEQYF. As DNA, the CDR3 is TGTGCCAGTCGTCCAGAAAGCTCCTACGAGCAGTACTTC.

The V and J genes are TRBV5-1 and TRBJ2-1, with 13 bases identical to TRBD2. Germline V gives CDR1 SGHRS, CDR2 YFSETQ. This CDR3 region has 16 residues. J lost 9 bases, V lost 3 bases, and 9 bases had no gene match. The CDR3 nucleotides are TGCGCCAGCAGCTCGCTGACTAGCGGGAGGATCGGTGAGCAGTTCTTC. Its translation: CASSSLTSGRIGEQFF.

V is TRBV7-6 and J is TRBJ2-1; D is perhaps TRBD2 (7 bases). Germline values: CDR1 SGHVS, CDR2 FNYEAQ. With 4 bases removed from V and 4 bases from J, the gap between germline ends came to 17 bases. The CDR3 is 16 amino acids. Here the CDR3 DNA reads TGTGCCAGCAGCTCCCCAGGGGTAGCGGGTTACAATGAGCAGTTCTTC. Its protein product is CASSSPGVAGYNEQFF.

CDR3 sequence reads: CASSQGSTGKRQPQHF. DNA for the CDR3: TGCGCCAGCAGCCAAGGCTCTACAGGGAAAAGGCAGCCCCAGCATTTT. V usage is TRBV4-1 and J usage is TRBJ1-5; D possibly corresponds to TRBD1 (6 bases). The CDR3 has 16 residues. Germline CDR1 and CDR2: MGHRA and YSYEKL. V lost 1 base, J lost 7 bases, and 17 bases lay in between.

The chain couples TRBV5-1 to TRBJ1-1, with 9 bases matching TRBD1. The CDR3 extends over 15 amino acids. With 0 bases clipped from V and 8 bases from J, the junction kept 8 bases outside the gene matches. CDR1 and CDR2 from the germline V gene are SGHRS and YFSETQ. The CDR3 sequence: CASSLDLQGAGEAFF. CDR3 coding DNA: TGCGCCAGCAGCTTGGACCTACAGGGGGCGGGAGAAGCTTTCTTT.

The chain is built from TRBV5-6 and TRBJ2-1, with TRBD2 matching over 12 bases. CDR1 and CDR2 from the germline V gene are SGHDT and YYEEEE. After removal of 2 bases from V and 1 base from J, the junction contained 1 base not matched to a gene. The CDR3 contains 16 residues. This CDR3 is CASSFGTSGSYNEQFF. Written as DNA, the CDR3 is TGTGCCAGCAGCTTCGGGACTAGCGGGTCCTACAATGAGCAGTTCTTC.

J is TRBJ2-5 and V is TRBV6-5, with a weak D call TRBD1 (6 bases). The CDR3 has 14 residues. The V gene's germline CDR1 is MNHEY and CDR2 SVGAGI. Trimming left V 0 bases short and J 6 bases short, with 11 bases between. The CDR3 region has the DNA TGTGCCAGCAGTTACTCACCAGGGGTAAAGACCCAGTACTTC. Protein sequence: CASSYSPGVKTQYF.

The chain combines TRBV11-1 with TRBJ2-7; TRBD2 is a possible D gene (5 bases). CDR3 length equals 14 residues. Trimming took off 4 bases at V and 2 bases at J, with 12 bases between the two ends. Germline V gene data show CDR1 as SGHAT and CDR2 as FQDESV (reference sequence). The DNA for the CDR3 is TGTGCCAGCAGCTCCGGACTGAATACCTACGAGCAGTACTTC. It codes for CASSSGLNTYEQYF. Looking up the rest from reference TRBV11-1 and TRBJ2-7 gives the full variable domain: EAEVAQSPRYKITEKSQAVAFWCDPISGHATLYWYRQILGQGPELLVQFQDESVVDDSQLPKDRFSAERLKGVDSTLKIQPAELGDSAMYLCASSSGLNTYEQYFGPGTRLTVT.

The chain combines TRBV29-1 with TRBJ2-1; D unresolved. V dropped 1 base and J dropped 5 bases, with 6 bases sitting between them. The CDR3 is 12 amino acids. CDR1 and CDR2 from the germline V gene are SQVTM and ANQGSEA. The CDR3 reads CSVEALHNEQFF. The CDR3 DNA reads TGCAGCGTTGAAGCTCTTCACAATGAGCAGTTCTTC.

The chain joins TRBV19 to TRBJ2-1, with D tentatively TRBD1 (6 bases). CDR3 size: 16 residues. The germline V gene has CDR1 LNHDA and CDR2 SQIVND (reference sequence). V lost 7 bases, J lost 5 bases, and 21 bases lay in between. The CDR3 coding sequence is TGTGCCAGTACCGAGCTGGGGGCCCCGGGCAACAATGAGCAGTTCTTC. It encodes CASTELGAPGNNEQFF. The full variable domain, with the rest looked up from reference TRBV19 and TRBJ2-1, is DGGITQSPKYLFRKEGQNVTLSCEQNLNHDAMYWYRQDPGQGLRLIYYSQIVNDFQKGDIAEGYSVSREKKESFPLTVTSAQKNPTAFYLCASTELGAPGNNEQFFGPGTRLTVL.

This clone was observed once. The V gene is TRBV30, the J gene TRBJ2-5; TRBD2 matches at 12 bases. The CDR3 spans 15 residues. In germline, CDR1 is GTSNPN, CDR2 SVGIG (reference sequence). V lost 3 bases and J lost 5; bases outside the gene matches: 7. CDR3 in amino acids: CAWSKFTSGGETQYF. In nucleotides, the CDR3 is TGTGCCTGGAGCAAATTTACTAGCGGGGGGGAGACCCAGTACTTC.